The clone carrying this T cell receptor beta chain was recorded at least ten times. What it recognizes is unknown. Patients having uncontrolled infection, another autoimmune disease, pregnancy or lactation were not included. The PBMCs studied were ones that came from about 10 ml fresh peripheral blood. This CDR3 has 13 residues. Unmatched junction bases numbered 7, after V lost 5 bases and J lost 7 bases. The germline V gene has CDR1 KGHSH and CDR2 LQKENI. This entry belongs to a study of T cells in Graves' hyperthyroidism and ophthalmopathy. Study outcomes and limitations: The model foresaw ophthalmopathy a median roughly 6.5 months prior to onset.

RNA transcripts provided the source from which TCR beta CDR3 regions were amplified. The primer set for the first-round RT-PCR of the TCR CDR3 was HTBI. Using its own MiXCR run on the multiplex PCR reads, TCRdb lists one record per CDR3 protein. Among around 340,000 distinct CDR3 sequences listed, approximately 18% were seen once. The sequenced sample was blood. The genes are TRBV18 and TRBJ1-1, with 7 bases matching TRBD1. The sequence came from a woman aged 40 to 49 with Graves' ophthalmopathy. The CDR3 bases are TGTGCCAGCTCAAGCAGACAGGGCCTTGAAGCTTTCTTT. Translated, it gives CASSSRQGLEAFF.